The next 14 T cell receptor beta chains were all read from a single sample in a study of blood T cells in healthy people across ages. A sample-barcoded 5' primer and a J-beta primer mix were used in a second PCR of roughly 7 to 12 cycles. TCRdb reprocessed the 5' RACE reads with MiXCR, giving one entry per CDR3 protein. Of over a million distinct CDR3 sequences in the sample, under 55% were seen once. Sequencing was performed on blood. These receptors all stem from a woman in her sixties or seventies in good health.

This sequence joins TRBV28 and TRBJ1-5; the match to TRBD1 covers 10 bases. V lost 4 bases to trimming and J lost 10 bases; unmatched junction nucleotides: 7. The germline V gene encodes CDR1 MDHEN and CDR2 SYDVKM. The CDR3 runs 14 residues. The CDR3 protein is CASSSGQGDIPQHF. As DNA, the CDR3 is TGTGCCAGCAGTTCTGGACAGGGGGATATACCCCAGCATTTT. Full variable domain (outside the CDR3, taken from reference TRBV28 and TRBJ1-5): DVKVTQSSRYLVKRTGEKVFLECVQDMDHENMFWYRQDPGLGLRLIYFSYDVKMKEKGDIPEGYSVSREKKERFSLILESASTNQTSMYLCASSSGQGDIPQHFGDGTRLSIL.

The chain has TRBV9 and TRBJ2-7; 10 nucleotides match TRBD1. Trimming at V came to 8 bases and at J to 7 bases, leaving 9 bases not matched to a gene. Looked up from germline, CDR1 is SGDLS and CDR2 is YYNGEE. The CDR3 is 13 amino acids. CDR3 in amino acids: CASAGQGYNEQYF. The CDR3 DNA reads TGTGCCAGTGCGGGACAGGGGTACAATGAGCAGTACTTC.

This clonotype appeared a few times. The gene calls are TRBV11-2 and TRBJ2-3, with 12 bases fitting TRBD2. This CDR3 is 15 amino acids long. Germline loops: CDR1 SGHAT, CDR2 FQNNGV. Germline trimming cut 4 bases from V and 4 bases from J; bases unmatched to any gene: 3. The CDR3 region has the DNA TGTGCCAGCAGCTCGTCTAGCGGGAGGGCAGATACGCAGTATTTT. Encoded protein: CASSSSSGRADTQYF.

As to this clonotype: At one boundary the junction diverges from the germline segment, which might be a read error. In nucleotides, the CDR3 is TGTGCCAGCCGCTTCGCCCGGACAGGGGGCGGTGAGCAGTTCTTC. Protein sequence: CASRFARTGGGEQFF. V and J are TRBV11-2 and TRBJ2-1, with 11 positions matching TRBD1. The CDR3 is made up of 15 amino acids. The V gene's germline CDR1 is SGHAT and CDR2 FQNNGV. The variable domain in full, with the rest retrieved from reference TRBV11-2 and TRBJ2-1, is EAGVAQSPRYKIIEKRQSVAFWCNPISGHATLYWYQQILGQGPKLLIQFQNNGVVDDSQLPKDRFSAERLKGVDSTLKIQPAKLEDSAVYLCASRFARTGGGEQFFGPGTRLTVL.

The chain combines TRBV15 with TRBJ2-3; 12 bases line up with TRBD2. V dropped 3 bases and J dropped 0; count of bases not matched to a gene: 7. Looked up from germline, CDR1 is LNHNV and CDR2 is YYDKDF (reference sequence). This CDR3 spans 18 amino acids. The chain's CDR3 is CATSSLFGTSGSTDTQYF. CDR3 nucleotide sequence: TGTGCCACCAGCAGCCTTTTCGGGACTAGCGGGAGCACAGATACGCAGTATTTT.

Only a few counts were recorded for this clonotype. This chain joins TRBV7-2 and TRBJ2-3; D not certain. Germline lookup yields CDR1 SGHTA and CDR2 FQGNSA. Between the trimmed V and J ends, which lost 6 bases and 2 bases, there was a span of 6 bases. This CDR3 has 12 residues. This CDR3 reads CASSRFTDTQYF. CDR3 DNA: TGTGCCAGCAGTAGATTCACAGATACGCAGTATTTT.

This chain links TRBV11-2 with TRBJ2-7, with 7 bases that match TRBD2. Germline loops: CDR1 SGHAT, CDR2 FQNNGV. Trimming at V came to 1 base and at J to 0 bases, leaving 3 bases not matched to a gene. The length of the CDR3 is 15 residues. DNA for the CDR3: TGTGCCAGCAGCTTAGCTAGCGGACCCTCCTACGAGCAGTACTTC. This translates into CASSLASGPSYEQYF.

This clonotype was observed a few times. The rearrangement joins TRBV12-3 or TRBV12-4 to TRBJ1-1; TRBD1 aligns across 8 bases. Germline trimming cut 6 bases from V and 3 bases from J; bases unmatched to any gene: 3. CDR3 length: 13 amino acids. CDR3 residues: CASRAGGHTEAFF. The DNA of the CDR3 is TGTGCCAGCAGAGCAGGGGGCCACACTGAAGCTTTCTTT.

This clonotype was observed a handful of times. The CDR3 reads CASSPRVNQPQHF. The DNA for the CDR3 is TGTGCCAGCAGCCCCAGGGTAAATCAGCCCCAGCATTTT. V is TRBV7-2 and J is TRBJ1-5, with D possibly being TRBD1 (5 bases). Per the germline V gene, CDR1 is SGHTA and CDR2 is FQGNSA. V was shortened by 5 bases and J by 4 bases, with 9 bases between the two germline ends. This CDR3 spans 13 amino acids.

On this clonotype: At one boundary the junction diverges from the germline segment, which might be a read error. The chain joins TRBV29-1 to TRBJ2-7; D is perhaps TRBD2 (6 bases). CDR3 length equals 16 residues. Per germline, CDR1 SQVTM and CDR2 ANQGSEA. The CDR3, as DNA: TGCGGCGTTTCCGGGACTGGCGGACTCAGCTCCTACGAGCAGTACTTC. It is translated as CGVSGTGGLSSYEQYF.

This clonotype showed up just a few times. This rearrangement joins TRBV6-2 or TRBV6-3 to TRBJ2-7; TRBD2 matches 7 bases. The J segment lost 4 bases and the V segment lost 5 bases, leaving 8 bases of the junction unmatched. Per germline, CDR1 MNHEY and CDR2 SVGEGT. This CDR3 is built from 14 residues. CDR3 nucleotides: TGTGCCAGCAGTGTGGGCGGGAGAGGATACGAGCAGTACTTC. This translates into CASSVGGRGYEQYF.

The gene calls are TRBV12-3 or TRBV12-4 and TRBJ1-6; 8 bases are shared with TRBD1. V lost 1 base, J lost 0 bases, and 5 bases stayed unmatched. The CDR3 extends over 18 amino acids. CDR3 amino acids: CASSLGDRISSYNSPLHF. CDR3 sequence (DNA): TGTGCCAGCAGTTTAGGGGACAGGATCAGCTCCTATAATTCACCCCTCCACTTT.

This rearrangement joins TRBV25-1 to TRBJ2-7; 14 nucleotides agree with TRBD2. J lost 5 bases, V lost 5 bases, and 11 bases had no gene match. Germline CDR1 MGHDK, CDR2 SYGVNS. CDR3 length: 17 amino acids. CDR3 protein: CASSPQGLAGVQDEQYF. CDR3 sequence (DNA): TGTGCCAGCAGTCCTCAGGGACTAGCGGGAGTTCAGGACGAGCAGTACTTC.

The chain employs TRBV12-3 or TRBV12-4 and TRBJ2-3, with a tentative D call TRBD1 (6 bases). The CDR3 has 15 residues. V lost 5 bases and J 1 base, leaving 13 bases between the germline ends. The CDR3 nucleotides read TGTGCCAGCAGTGGCAGGGGTTTTGGCACAGATACGCAGTATTTT. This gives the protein CASSGRGFGTDTQYF.